The sequence of this TCR beta chain was determined in a study of T cells after posttransplantation cyclophosphamide. Overall study results and limits: TRB overlap between skin or GI tissue T cells and blood was limited. Later blood repertoires were often dominated by clones from the donor CD8+ memory compartment.

Sequencing was performed with immunoSEQ multiplex PCR; in TCRdb, only in-frame clones are kept and a portion is missing. Recorded here are about 25,000 clones, none singletons. As concerns this clone: Its antigen is still unknown.

V was pared by 0 bases and J by 3 bases, with 16 bases between. The CDR3 length is 18 residues. CDR1 SGHRS and CDR2 YFSETQ come from the germline V gene. This clonotype was sampled from a man aged 45-60 years in good health, CMV-negative, and a related stem cell transplant donor. The chain couples TRBV5-1 to TRBJ1-6; D gene uncertain. The specimen sequenced was PBMCs. CDR3 nucleotides: TGCGCCAGCAGCTTGGGAGTTGCGGGTCAAAACTATAATTCACCCCTCCACTTT. Translating it yields CASSLGVAGQNYNSPLHF.